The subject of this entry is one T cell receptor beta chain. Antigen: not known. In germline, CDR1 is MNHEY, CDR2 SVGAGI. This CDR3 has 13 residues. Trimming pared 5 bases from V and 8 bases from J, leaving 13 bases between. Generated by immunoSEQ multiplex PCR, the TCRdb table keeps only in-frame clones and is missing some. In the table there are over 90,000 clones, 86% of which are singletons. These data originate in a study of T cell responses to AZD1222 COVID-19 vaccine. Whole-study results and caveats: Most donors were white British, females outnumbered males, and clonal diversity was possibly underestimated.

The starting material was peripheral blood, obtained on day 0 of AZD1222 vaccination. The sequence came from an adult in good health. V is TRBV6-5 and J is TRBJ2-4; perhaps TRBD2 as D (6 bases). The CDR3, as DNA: TGTGCCAGCAGTACGCGACTAGTTGACATTCAGTACTTC. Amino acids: CASSTRLVDIQYF.